One TCR beta chain is described in this entry. Its target is not known. This sample was taken from a study of T cell responses to AZD1222 COVID-19 vaccine. Notes on the study in general: Nearly half of spike-specific TCRs reportedly target unmutated variant regions. Females outnumbered males among donors, who were mostly white British; clonal diversity was possibly underestimated.

Using immunoSEQ multiplex PCR, the repertoire was profiled, and TCRdb retains in-frame clones only, with some absent. The top ten clones hold 7% to 10% of a sample with 90,000 to 120,000 clones, approximately 89% of them seen once. This CDR3 comprises 12 residues. Germline CDR1 is ENHRY and CDR2 is SYGVKD. V lost 5 bases to trimming and J lost 3 bases; unmatched junction nucleotides: 1. This chain uses TRBV10-3 with TRBJ2-7; 7 bases fit TRBD1. The sequenced sample was peripheral blood, obtained on day 0 of AZD1222 vaccination. This TCR derives from an adult in good health. As DNA, the CDR3 is TGTGCCATCAGTCGGGACAGCTACGAGCAGTACTTC. Translated, it gives CAISRDSYEQYF.